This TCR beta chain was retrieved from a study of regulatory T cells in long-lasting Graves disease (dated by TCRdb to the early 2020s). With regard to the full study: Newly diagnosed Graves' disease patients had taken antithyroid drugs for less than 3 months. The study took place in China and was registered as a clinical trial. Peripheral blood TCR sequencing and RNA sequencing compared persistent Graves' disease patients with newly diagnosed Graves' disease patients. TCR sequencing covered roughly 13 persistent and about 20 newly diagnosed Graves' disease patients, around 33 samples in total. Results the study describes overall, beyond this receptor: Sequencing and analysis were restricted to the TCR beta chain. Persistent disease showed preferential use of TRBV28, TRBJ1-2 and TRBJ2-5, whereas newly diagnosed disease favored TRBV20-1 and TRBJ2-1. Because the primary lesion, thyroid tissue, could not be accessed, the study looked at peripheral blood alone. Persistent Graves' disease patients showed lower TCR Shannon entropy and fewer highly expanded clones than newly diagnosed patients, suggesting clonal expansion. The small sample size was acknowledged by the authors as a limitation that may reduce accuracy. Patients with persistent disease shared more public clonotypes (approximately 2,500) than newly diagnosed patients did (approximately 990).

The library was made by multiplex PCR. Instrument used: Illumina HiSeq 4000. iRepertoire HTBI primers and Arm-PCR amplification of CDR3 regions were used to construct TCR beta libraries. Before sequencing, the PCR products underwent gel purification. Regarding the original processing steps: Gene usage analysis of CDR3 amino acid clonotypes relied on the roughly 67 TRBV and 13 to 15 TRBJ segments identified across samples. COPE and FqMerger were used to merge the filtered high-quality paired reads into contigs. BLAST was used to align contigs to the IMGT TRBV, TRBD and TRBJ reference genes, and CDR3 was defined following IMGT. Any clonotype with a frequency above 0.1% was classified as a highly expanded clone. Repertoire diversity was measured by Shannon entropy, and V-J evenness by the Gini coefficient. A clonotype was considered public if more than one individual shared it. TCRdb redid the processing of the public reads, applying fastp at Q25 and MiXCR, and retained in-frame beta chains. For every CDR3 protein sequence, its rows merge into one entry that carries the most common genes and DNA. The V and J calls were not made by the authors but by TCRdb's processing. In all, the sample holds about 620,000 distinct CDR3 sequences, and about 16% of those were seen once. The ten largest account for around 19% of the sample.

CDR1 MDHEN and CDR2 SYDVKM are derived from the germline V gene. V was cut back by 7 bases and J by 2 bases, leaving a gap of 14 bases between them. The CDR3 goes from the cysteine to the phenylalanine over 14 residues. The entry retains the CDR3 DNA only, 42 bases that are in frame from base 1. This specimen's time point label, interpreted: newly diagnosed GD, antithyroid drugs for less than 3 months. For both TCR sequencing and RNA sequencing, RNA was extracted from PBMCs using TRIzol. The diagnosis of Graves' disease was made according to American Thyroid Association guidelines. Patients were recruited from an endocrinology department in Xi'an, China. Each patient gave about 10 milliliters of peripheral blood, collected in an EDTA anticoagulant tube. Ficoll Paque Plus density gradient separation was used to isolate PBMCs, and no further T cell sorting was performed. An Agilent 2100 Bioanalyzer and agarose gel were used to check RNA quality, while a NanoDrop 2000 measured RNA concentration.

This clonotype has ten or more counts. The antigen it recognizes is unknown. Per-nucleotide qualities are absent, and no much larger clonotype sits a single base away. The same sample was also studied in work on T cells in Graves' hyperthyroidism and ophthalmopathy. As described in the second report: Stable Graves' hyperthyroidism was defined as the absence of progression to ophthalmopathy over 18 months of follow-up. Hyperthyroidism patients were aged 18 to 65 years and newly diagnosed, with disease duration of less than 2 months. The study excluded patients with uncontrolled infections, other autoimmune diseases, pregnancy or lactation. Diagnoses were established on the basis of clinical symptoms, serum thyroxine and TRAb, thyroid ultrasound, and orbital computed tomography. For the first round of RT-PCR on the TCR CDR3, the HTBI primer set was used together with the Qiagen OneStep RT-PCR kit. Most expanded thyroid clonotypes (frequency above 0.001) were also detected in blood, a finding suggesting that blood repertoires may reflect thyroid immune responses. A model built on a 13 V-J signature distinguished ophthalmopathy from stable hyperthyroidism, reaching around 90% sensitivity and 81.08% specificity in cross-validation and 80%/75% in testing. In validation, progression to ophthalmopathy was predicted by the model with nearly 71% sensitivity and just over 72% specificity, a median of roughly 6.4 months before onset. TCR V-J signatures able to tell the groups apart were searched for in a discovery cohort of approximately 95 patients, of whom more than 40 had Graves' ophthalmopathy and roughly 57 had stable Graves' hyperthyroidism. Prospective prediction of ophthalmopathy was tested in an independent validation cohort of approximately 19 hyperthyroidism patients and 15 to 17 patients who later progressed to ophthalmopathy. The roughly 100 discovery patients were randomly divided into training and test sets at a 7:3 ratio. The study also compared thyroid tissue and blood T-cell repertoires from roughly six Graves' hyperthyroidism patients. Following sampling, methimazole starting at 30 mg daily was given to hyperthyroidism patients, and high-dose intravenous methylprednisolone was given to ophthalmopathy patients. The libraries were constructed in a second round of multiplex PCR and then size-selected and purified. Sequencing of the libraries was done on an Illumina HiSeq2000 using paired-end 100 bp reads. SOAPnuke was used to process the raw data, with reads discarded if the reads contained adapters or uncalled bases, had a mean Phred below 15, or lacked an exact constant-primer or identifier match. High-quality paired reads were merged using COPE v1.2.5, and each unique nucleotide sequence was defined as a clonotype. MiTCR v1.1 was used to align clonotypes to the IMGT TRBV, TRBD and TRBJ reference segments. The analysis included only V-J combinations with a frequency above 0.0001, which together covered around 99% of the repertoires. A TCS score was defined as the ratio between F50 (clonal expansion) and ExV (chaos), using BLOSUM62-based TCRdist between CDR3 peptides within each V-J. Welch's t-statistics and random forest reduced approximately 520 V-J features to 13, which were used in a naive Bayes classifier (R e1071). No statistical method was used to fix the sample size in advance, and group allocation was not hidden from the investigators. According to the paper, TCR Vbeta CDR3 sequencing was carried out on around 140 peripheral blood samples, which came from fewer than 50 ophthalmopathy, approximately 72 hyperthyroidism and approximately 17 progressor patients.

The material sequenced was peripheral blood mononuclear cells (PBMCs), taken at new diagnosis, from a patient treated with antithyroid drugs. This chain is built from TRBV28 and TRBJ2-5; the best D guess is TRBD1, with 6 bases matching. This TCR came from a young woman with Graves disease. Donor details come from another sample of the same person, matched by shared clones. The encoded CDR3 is CASMESGTQETQYF. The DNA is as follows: TGTGCCAGCATGGAAAGTGGGACACAAGAGACCCAGTACTTC.